A selection of T cell receptor beta chains follows, all from one sample in a study of a mutant IDH1 vaccine in newly diagnosed glioma. Profiled with immunoSEQ multiplex PCR; TCRdb holds only in-frame clones, not every one. Among roughly 51,000 clones, 81% were seen once, and the ten largest hold about 8.1%. Their antigen targets remain unknown. The specimen comprised PBMCs, sampled from a glioma patient whose treatment included an IDH1 peptide vaccine. These receptors were obtained from a woman aged 40 to 49 with glioma. Some clones in this sample may be carry-over from other donors' samples. CDR3s include the opening cysteine and the closing phenylalanine or tryptophan. Each record gives: J gene, clone size, V gene, D gene, CDR3 DNA, CDR3 protein. D genes are given only for firm matches. Clone size is stated in some rows and not others, as once, few, many or a class when expanded.

j_gene: TRBJ2-1; abundance: once; v_gene: TRBV30; d_gene: TRBD1; CDR3nt: TGTGCCTGGAGTAGAGTTACAGGGGTCACAAACGAGCAGTTCTTC; CDR3aa: CAWSRVTGVTNEQFF
j_gene: TRBJ1-4; abundance: -; v_gene: TRBV30; d_gene: -; CDR3nt: TGTGCCTGGAGTTTAGGCCAAAGGGGACGAAAACTGTTTTTT; CDR3aa: CAWSLGQRGRKLFF
j_gene: TRBJ2-2; abundance: -; v_gene: TRBV2; d_gene: -; CDR3nt: TGTGCCAGCAGATTGACAGCCACGAACACCGGGGAGCTGTTTTTT; CDR3aa: CASRLTATNTGELFF
j_gene: TRBJ1-5; abundance: -; v_gene: TRBV25-1; d_gene: TRBD1; CDR3nt: TGTGCCAGCTCGACAGGGAGCAATCAGCCCCAGCATTTT; CDR3aa: CASSTGSNQPQHF
j_gene: TRBJ1-2; abundance: -; v_gene: TRBV4-1; d_gene: TRBD1; CDR3nt: TGCGCCAGCAGCCACGCGGGACAGGCCTATGGCTACACCTTC; CDR3aa: CASSHAGQAYGYTF
j_gene: TRBJ2-2; abundance: -; v_gene: TRBV5-4; d_gene: TRBD2; CDR3nt: TGTGCCAGCAGCTTGGGGGTAGCGGGGCCCACCGGGGAGCTGTTTTTT; CDR3aa: CASSLGVAGPTGELFF
j_gene: TRBJ2-7; abundance: -; v_gene: TRBV11-2; d_gene: -; CDR3nt: TGTGCCAGCAGCCACGGACCGACCCCATACGAGCAGTACTTC; CDR3aa: CASSHGPTPYEQYF
j_gene: TRBJ2-7; abundance: -; v_gene: TRBV5-6; d_gene: TRBD1; CDR3nt: TGTGCCAGCAGTTCGGACAGGGTAGGCGAGCAGTACTTC; CDR3aa: CASSSDRVGEQYF
j_gene: TRBJ2-4; abundance: -; v_gene: TRBV7-2; d_gene: -; CDR3nt: TGTGCCAGCAGCCCAAGGGGGGACAAAAACATTCAGTACTTC; CDR3aa: CASSPRGDKNIQYF
j_gene: TRBJ2-3; abundance: -; v_gene: TRBV19; d_gene: TRBD1; CDR3nt: TGTGCCAGTAGTGGAGACAGGGGGTCGACAGATACGCAGTATTTT; CDR3aa: CASSGDRGSTDTQYF
j_gene: TRBJ1-1; abundance: once; v_gene: TRBV19; d_gene: TRBD1; CDR3nt: TGTGCCAGTAGTATCGGGACAGGGAAAGGGACGAACACTGAAGCTTTCTTT; CDR3aa: CASSIGTGKGTNTEAFF
j_gene: TRBJ1-5; abundance: -; v_gene: TRBV6-5; d_gene: -; CDR3nt: TGTGCCAGCAAGGAGGGAGCAAGCAATCAGCCCCAGCATTTT; CDR3aa: CASKEGASNQPQHF
j_gene: TRBJ2-3; abundance: -; v_gene: TRBV4-2; d_gene: TRBD2; CDR3nt: TGTGCCAGCAGCCGGGGGACTAGCGGGGCGGATGGCACAGATACGCAGTATTTT; CDR3aa: CASSRGTSGADGTDTQYF
j_gene: TRBJ2-2; abundance: -; v_gene: TRBV6-5; d_gene: -; CDR3nt: TGTGCCAGCAACAGACAGGTGAACACCGGGGAGCTGTTTTTT; CDR3aa: CASNRQVNTGELFF
j_gene: TRBJ1-2; abundance: -; v_gene: TRBV7-9; d_gene: -; CDR3nt: TGTGCCAGCAGGAAAGGGGGAGATAGCTACACCTTC; CDR3aa: CASRKGGDSYTF
j_gene: TRBJ1-2; abundance: -; v_gene: TRBV2; d_gene: TRBD1; CDR3nt: TGTGCCAGCAGTGTTAAAAGGACAGGGGATAATGGCTACACCTTC; CDR3aa: CASSVKRTGDNGYTF
j_gene: TRBJ1-1; abundance: few; v_gene: TRBV4-3; d_gene: -; CDR3nt: TGCGCCAGCAGCCATGGACAGAAGGACACTGAAGCTTTCTTT; CDR3aa: CASSHGQKDTEAFF
j_gene: TRBJ2-1; abundance: -; v_gene: TRBV29-1; d_gene: -; CDR3nt: TGCAGCGTTGAGGACGGTAATGAGCAGTTCTTC; CDR3aa: CSVEDGNEQFF
j_gene: TRBJ1-3; abundance: -; v_gene: TRBV27; d_gene: -; CDR3nt: TGTGCCAGCAGTCCCCCCCTTACGTACTCTGGAAACACCATATATTTT; CDR3aa: CASSPPLTYSGNTIYF
j_gene: TRBJ1-2; abundance: -; v_gene: TRBV30; d_gene: -; CDR3nt: TGTGCCTGGGTCACAGGGTTCTATGGCTACACCTTC; CDR3aa: CAWVTGFYGYTF
j_gene: TRBJ1-6; abundance: -; v_gene: TRBV19; d_gene: TRBD1; CDR3nt: TGTGCCAGTAGGGGACAGGGTGGCTATAATTCACCCCTCCACTTT; CDR3aa: CASRGQGGYNSPLHF
j_gene: TRBJ2-7; abundance: -; v_gene: TRBV2; d_gene: -; CDR3nt: TGTGCCAGCCGTCCCCGGGGGAGTCCCTACGAGCAGTACTTC; CDR3aa: CASRPRGSPYEQYF
j_gene: TRBJ2-1; abundance: -; v_gene: TRBV5-6; d_gene: TRBD2; CDR3nt: TGTGCCAGCAGCTTGGTTAGCGGGGGCCCTAACAATGAGCAGTTCTTC; CDR3aa: CASSLVSGGPNNEQFF
j_gene: TRBJ2-5; abundance: -; v_gene: TRBV6-6; d_gene: -; CDR3nt: TGTGCCAGCAGTCCAAGAGAGGGCCAGTACTTC; CDR3aa: CASSPREGQYF
j_gene: TRBJ1-2; abundance: once; v_gene: TRBV19; d_gene: TRBD1; CDR3nt: TGTGCCACCTCGGACAGGGGCTATGGCTACACCTTC; CDR3aa: CATSDRGYGYTF
j_gene: TRBJ1-1; abundance: -; v_gene: TRBV7-2; d_gene: -; CDR3nt: TGTGCCAGCAGCTTGGTGTTGGGCCTGAACACTGAAGCTTTCTTT; CDR3aa: CASSLVLGLNTEAFF
j_gene: TRBJ1-1; abundance: few; v_gene: TRBV19; d_gene: -; CDR3nt: TGTGCCAGTAGGGCGGGTGACACTGAAGCTTTCTTT; CDR3aa: CASRAGDTEAFF
j_gene: TRBJ1-3; abundance: -; v_gene: TRBV7-2; d_gene: -; CDR3nt: TGTGCCAGCAGCTTGGCACTAACAAACACCATATATTTT; CDR3aa: CASSLALTNTIYF
j_gene: TRBJ1-1; abundance: -; v_gene: TRBV19; d_gene: -; CDR3nt: TGTGCCAGTAACTCGGAAGGGATGAACACTGAAGCTTTCTTT; CDR3aa: CASNSEGMNTEAFF
j_gene: TRBJ2-7; abundance: once; v_gene: TRBV4-1; d_gene: -; CDR3nt: TGCGCCAGCAGCCAAGATCCCAGGGATTCACCCAGCTACGAGCAGTACTTC; CDR3aa: CASSQDPRDSPSYEQYF
j_gene: TRBJ1-1; abundance: -; v_gene: TRBV5-4; d_gene: -; CDR3nt: TGTGCCAGCAGCTTGCAACGGGGAACTGAAGCTTTCTTT; CDR3aa: CASSLQRGTEAFF
j_gene: TRBJ1-4; abundance: -; v_gene: TRBV5-4; d_gene: -; CDR3nt: TGTGCCAGCAGCTTGAGGGGAGAAAAACTGTTTTTT; CDR3aa: CASSLRGEKLFF
j_gene: TRBJ2-1; abundance: -; v_gene: TRBV10-1; d_gene: TRBD2; CDR3nt: TGCGCCAGCAGTAGACTAGCGGATGAGCAGTTCTTC; CDR3aa: CASSRLADEQFF
j_gene: TRBJ2-7; abundance: -; v_gene: TRBV7-9; d_gene: -; CDR3nt: TGTGCCAGCAGCTCGACCCTGAGCTCCTACGAGCAGTACTTC; CDR3aa: CASSSTLSSYEQYF
j_gene: TRBJ2-2; abundance: -; v_gene: TRBV29-1; d_gene: -; CDR3nt: TGCAGCGCCCGTGGGCAGGGGAGGTTGCGGACCGGGGAGCTGTTTTTT; CDR3aa: CSARGQGRLRTGELFF
j_gene: TRBJ1-2; abundance: -; v_gene: TRBV6-1; d_gene: -; CDR3nt: TGTGCCAGCAGTGAAGGGGCCTACACCCTAAGCTACACCTTC; CDR3aa: CASSEGAYTLSYTF
j_gene: TRBJ1-1; abundance: -; v_gene: TRBV6-6; d_gene: -; CDR3nt: TGTGCCAGCAGGTCAGGGAGCGGGTACACTGAAGCTTTCTTT; CDR3aa: CASRSGSGYTEAFF
j_gene: TRBJ1-4; abundance: -; v_gene: TRBV30; d_gene: -; CDR3nt: TGTGCCTGGAGGGGGACTAGGGGGACGGTTAATGAAAAACTGTTTTTT; CDR3aa: CAWRGTRGTVNEKLFF
j_gene: TRBJ1-1; abundance: -; v_gene: TRBV2; d_gene: -; CDR3nt: TGTGCCAGCAGTGCAGTCCTCATGAACACTGAAGCTTTCTTT; CDR3aa: CASSAVLMNTEAFF
j_gene: TRBJ1-2; abundance: -; v_gene: TRBV5-1; d_gene: -; CDR3nt: TGCGCCAGCAGCTTGGCGTCCAGGGACTATGGCTACACCTTC; CDR3aa: CASSLASRDYGYTF
j_gene: TRBJ1-1; abundance: few; v_gene: TRBV2; d_gene: -; CDR3nt: TGTGCCAGCAGTGCGAGGGACAACACTGAAGCTTTCTTT; CDR3aa: CASSARDNTEAFF
j_gene: TRBJ1-5; abundance: few; v_gene: TRBV4-2; d_gene: -; CDR3nt: TGTGCCAGCAGCCAGGGACACGGGGATCAGCCCCAGCATTTT; CDR3aa: CASSQGHGDQPQHF
j_gene: TRBJ2-5; abundance: -; v_gene: TRBV5-1; d_gene: -; CDR3nt: TGCGCCAGCAGTACGCACCCGAAAGGCCAAGAGACCCAGTACTTC; CDR3aa: CASSTHPKGQETQYF
j_gene: TRBJ1-2; abundance: -; v_gene: TRBV5-1; d_gene: TRBD1; CDR3nt: TGCGCCAGCAGCTTGGCCGCGGGACAGGGGGGTAACTATGGCTACACCTTC; CDR3aa: CASSLAAGQGGNYGYTF
j_gene: TRBJ1-1; abundance: -; v_gene: TRBV5-1; d_gene: -; CDR3nt: TGCGCCAGCAGCCCCACCCACAACACTGAAGCTTTCTTT; CDR3aa: CASSPTHNTEAFF
j_gene: TRBJ2-1; abundance: -; v_gene: TRBV18; d_gene: -; CDR3nt: TGTGCCAGCTCACAGTCACTCGGAAACCTCAATGAGCAGTTCTTC; CDR3aa: CASSQSLGNLNEQFF
j_gene: TRBJ1-2; abundance: -; v_gene: TRBV6-5; d_gene: TRBD1; CDR3nt: TGTGCCAGCAGTTTAACCGGACAGGGTAACTATGGCTACACCTTC; CDR3aa: CASSLTGQGNYGYTF
j_gene: TRBJ1-4; abundance: once; v_gene: TRBV2; d_gene: -; CDR3nt: TGTGCCAGCAGTGCCTGGAACCCTAATGAAAAACTGTTTTTT; CDR3aa: CASSAWNPNEKLFF
j_gene: TRBJ1-1; abundance: -; v_gene: TRBV19; d_gene: -; CDR3nt: TGTGCCAGTAGTACTCGAGTGAACACTGAAGCTTTCTTT; CDR3aa: CASSTRVNTEAFF